This record concerns one T cell receptor beta chain sequence. The antigen remains undetermined. Data came from immunoSEQ multiplex PCR; TCRdb stores just in-frame clones and leaves some out. The sample includes around 48,000 clones, around a third of them seen just once. The sample is drawn from a study of tumour-infiltrating T cells in Burkitt lymphoma. Study context: All epidemiological Burkitt lymphoma subtypes were represented in the cohort. Survival, overall and progression-free, tracked with productive clonality. Study results and caveats: Many Burkitt lymphoma patients shared several public clonotypes.

The germline CDR1 and CDR2 sequences are KGHSH and LQKENI. The V and J ends lost 3 bases and 4 bases, in that order; junction bases with no gene match: 6. The CDR3 totals 15 residues. Sequencing input: tumor tissue. The chain links TRBV18 to TRBJ2-5, with TRBD1 matching 9 bases. This TCR came from a human donor with Burkitt lymphoma. The CDR3 reads CASSPGNRGRETQYF. CDR3 sequence (DNA): TGTGCCAGCTCACCGGGTAACAGGGGGCGAGAGACCCAGTACTTC. The full variable domain, completed using reference TRBV18 and TRBJ2-5, is NAGVMQNPRHLVRRRGQEARLRCSPMKGHSHVYWYRQLPEEGLKFMVYLQKENIIDESGMPKERFSAEFPKEGPSILRIQQVVRGDSAAYFCASSPGNRGRETQYFGPGTRLLVL.